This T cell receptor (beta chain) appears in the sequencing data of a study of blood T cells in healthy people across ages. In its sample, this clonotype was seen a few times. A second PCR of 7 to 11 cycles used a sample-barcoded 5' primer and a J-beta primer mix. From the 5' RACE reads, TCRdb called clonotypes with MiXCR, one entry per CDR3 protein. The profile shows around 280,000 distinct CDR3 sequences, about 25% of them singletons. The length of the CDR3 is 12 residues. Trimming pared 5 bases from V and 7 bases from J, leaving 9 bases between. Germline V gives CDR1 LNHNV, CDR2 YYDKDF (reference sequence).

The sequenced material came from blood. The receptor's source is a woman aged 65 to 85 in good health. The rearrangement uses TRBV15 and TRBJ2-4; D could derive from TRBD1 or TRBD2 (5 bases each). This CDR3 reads CATSGDLNIQYF. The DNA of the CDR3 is TGTGCCACCAGCGGGGACCTTAACATTCAGTACTTC.